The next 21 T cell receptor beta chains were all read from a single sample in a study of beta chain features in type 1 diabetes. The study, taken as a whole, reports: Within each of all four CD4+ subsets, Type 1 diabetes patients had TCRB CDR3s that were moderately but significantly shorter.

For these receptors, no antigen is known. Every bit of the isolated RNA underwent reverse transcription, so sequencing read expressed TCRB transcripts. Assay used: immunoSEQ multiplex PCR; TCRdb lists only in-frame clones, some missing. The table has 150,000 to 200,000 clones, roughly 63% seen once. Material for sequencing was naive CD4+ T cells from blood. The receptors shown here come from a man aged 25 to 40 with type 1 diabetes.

The DNA for the CDR3 is TGTGCCAGCAGTCCCTGGGGACAGGGAGACATTCAGTACTTC. As protein: CASSPWGQGDIQYF. The genes are TRBV28 and TRBJ2-4; 9 nucleotides line up with TRBD1. Germline-derived CDR1 and CDR2 are MDHEN and SYDVKM. CDR3 length equals 14 residues. V gave up 5 bases and J gave up 8 bases; unmatched junction bases: 7. The entire variable domain, with the rest obtained from reference TRBV28 and TRBJ2-4, is as follows: DVKVTQSSRYLVKRTGEKVFLECVQDMDHENMFWYRQDPGLGLRLIYFSYDVKMKEKGDIPEGYSVSREKKERFSLILESASTNQTSMYLCASSPWGQGDIQYFGAGTRLSVL.

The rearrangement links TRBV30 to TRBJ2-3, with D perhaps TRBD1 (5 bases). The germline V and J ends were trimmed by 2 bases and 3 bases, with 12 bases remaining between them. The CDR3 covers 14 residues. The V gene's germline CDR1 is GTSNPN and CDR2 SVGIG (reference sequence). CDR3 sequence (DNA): TGTGCCTGGAGTATTGGTCAGGGAACAGATACGCAGTATTTT. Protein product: CAWSIGQGTDTQYF.

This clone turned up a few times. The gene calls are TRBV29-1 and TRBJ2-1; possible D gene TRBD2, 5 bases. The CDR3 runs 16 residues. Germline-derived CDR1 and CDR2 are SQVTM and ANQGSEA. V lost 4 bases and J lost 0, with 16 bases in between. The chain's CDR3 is CSVVGRSAISYNEQFF. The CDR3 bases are TGCAGCGTTGTGGGGAGATCAGCAATCTCCTACAATGAGCAGTTCTTC.

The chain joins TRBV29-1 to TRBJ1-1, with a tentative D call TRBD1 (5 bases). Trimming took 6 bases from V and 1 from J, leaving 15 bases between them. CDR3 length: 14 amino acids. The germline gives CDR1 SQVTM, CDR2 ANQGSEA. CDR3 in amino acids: CSVPGPSGNTEAFF. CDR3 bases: TGCAGCGTCCCGGGACCTAGCGGGAACACTGAAGCTTTCTTT.

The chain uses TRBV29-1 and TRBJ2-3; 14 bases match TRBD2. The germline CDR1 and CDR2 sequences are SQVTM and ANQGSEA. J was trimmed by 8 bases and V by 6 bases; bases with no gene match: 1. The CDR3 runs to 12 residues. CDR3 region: CSVGTSGSTQYF. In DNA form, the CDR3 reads TGCAGCGTGGGGACTAGCGGGAGTACGCAGTATTTT.

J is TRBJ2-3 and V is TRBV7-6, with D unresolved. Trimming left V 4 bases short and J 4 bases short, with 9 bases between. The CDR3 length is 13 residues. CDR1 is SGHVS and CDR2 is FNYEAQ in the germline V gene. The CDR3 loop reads CASSSGVADTQYF. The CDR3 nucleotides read TGTGCCAGCAGCTCCGGAGTTGCAGATACGCAGTATTTT.

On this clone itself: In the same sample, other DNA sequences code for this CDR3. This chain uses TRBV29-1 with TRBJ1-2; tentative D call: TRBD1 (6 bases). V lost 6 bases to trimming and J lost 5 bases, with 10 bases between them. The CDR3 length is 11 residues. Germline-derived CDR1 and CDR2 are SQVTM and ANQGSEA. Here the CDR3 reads CSVEQGYGYTF. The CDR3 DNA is TGCAGCGTCGAACAGGGATATGGCTACACCTTC.

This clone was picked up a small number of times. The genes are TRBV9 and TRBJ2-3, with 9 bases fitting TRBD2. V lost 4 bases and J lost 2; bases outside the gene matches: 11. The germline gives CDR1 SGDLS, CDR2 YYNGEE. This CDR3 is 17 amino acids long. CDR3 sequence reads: CASSTGLAGADTDTQYF. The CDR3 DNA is TGTGCCAGCAGCACGGGGTTAGCGGGGGCCGACACAGATACGCAGTATTTT.

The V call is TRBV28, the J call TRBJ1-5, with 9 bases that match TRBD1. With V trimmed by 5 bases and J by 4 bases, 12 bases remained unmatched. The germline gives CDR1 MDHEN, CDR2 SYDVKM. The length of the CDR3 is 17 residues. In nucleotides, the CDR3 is TGTGCCAGCAGTCCTACAGGGGGCCGTTTTGGAAATCAGCCCCAGCATTTT. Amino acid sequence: CASSPTGGRFGNQPQHF.

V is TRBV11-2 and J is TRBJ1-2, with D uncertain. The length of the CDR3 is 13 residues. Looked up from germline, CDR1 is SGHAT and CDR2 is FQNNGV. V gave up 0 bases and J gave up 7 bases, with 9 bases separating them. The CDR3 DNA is TGTGCCAGCAGCTTAGATGGTTACCGTGGCTACACCTTC. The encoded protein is CASSLDGYRGYTF.

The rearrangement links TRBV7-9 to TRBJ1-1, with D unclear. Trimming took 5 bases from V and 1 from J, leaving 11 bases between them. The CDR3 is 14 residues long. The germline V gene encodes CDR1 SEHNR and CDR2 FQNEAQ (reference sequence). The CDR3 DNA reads TGTGCCAGCAGCGGCGGGAGCTGGAACACTGAAGCTTTCTTT. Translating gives CASSGGSWNTEAFF.

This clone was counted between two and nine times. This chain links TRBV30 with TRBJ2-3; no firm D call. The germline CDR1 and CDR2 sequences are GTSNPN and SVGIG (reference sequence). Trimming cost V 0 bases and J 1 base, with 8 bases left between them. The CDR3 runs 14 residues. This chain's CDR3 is CAWSVNQGTDTQYF. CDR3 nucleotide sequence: TGTGCCTGGAGTGTAAATCAGGGCACAGATACGCAGTATTTT. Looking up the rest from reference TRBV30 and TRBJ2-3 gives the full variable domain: SQTIHQWPATLVQPVGSPLSLECTVEGTSNPNLYWYRQAAGRGLQLLFYSVGIGQISSEVPQNLSASRPQDRQFILSSKKLLLSDSGFYLCAWSVNQGTDTQYFGPGTRLTVL.

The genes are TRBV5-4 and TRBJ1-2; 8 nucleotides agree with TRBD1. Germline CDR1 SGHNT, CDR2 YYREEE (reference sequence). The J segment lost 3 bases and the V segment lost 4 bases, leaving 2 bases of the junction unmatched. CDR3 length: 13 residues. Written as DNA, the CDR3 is TGTGCCAGCAGCCTGGGACAGGACTATGGCTACACCTTC. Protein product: CASSLGQDYGYTF.

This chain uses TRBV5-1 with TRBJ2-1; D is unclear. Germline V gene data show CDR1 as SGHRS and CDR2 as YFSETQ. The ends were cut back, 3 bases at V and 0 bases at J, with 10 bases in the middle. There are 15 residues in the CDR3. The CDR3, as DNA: TGCGCCAGCAGCTGGACCGTGAACTCCTACAATGAGCAGTTCTTC. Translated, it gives CASSWTVNSYNEQFF.

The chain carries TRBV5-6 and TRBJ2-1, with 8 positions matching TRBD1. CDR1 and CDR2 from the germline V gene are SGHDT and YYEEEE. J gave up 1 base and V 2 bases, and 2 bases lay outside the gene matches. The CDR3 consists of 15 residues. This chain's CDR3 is CASSLDRGSYNEQFF. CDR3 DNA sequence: TGTGCCAGCAGCTTAGACAGGGGATCCTACAATGAGCAGTTCTTC.

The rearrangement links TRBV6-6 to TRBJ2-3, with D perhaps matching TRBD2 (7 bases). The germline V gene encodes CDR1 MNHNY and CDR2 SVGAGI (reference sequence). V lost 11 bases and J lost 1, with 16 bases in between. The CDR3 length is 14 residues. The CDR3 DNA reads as TGTGCCCATACCGGGGGGCCGGGCACAGATACGCAGTATTTT. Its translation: CAHTGGPGTDTQYF.

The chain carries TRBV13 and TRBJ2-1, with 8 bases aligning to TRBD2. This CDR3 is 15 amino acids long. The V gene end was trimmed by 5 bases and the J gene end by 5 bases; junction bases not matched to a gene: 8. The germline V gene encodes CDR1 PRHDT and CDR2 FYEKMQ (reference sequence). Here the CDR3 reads CASSPLAGGNNEQFF. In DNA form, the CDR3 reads TGTGCCAGCAGCCCCCTGGCGGGGGGCAACAATGAGCAGTTCTTC.

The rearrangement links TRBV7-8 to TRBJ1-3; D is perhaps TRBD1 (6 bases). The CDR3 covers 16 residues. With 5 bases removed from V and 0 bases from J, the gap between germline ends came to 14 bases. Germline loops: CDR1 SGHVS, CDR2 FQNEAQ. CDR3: CASSPQGFSSGNTIYF. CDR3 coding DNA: TGTGCCAGCAGCCCCCAGGGGTTTAGCTCTGGAAACACCATATATTTT.

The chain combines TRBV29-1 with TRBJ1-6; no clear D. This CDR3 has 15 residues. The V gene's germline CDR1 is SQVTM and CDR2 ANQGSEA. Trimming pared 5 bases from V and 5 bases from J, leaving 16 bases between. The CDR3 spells CSVTFSVGNNSPLHF. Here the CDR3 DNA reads TGCAGCGTTACCTTTTCAGTGGGGAATAATTCACCCCTCCACTTT.

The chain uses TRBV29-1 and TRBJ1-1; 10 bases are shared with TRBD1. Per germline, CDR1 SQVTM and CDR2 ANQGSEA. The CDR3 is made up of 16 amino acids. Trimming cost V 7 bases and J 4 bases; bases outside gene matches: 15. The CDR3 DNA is TGCAGCGGATCATATGATCGGACAGGGGGTTTCACTGAAGCTTTCTTT. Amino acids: CSGSYDRTGGFTEAFF.

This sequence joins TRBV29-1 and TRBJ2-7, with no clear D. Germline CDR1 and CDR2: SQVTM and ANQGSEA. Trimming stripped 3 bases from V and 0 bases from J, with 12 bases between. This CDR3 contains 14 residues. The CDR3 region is CSVEPGPSSYEQYF. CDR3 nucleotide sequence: TGCAGCGTTGAGCCCGGACCAAGCTCCTACGAGCAGTACTTC.